One and the same sample provided the 18 T cell receptor beta chains below, sequenced in a study of human T cells and chemical hapten exposure. Time point meaning: patch test 1, 2 weeks after DPC sensitization. Treatment noted: therapeutic diphenylcyclopropenone sensitization with weekly scalp DPC. TCRdb passed the RACE reads through MiXCR, listing each CDR3 protein once. This sample carries just under 350,000 distinct CDR3 sequences, approximately 6.9% of them seen once, and the ten largest clones take 8.4%. Here the sequenced sample was whole blood, taken in connection with sensitization to the hapten diphenylcyclopropenone (DPC). The receptors were gathered from a woman aged 18-29 years with alopecia areata. Some clones in this sample may be carry-over from other donors' samples.

This clonotype was recorded many times. The chain links TRBV7-3 to TRBJ2-3, with 9 bases lining up with TRBD2. CDR1 SGHTA and CDR2 FQGTGA come from the germline V gene. The CDR3 length is 17 residues. After removal of 3 bases from V and 10 bases from J, the junction contained 17 bases not matched to a gene. The CDR3 loop reads CASSLSGGWPTQAAQYF. CDR3 sequence (DNA): TGTGCCAGCAGCTTGAGCGGGGGGTGGCCGACCCAGGCGGCGCAGTATTTT.

Only a few counts were recorded for this clonotype. The chain couples TRBV15 to TRBJ2-2, with D possibly TRBD1 on 5 matching bases. The V end was cut by 0 bases, the J end by 0 bases, with 14 bases between. Germline V CDR1 and CDR2: LNHNV, YYDKDF (reference sequence). The CDR3 totals 18 residues. CDR3 sequence (DNA): TGTGCCACCAGCAGAGATCCTCCGCAGGGCGCGAACACCGGGGAGCTGTTTTTT. The encoded protein is CATSRDPPQGANTGELFF.

This clonotype was seen only a few times. The rearrangement uses TRBV6-5 and TRBJ1-1; no reliable D call. The CDR3 sequence is 14 residues long. V was clipped by 0 bases and J by 1 base, with 6 bases between them. Germline assignment: CDR1 MNHEY and CDR2 SVGAGI. The CDR3 sequence is CASSYSPKNTEAFF. In DNA form, the CDR3 reads TGTGCCAGCAGTTACTCACCCAAGAACACTGAAGCTTTCTTT.

This clonotype was seen repeatedly, ten times or more. The rearrangement links TRBV10-3 to TRBJ2-5; 7 bases line up with TRBD1. Germline loops: CDR1 ENHRY, CDR2 SYGVKD. V lost 10 bases to trimming and J lost 1 base; unmatched junction nucleotides: 15. CDR3 length: 16 amino acids. The CDR3 DNA reads TGTGCCACCAGATCTGACCAGGGGGAGTTCCAAGAGACCCAGTACTTC. It is translated as CATRSDQGEFQETQYF.

Only a few counts were recorded for this clonotype. The chain is built from TRBV11-1 and TRBJ1-1, with 9 bases matching TRBD1. Trimming took 2 bases from V and 7 from J; bases not matched to a gene: 8. This CDR3 is built from 15 residues. Germline CDR1 is SGHAT and CDR2 is FQDESV (reference sequence). In nucleotides, the CDR3 is TGTGCCAGCAGCTTATCGGGACAGGGAGTTTTTGAAGCTTTCTTT. The encoded protein is CASSLSGQGVFEAFF. Full variable domain (rest looked up from reference TRBV11-1 and TRBJ1-1): EAEVAQSPRYKITEKSQAVAFWCDPISGHATLYWYRQILGQGPELLVQFQDESVVDDSQLPKDRFSAERLKGVDSTLKIQPAELGDSAMYLCASSLSGQGVFEAFFGQGTRLTVV.

This clonotype was picked up many times. This chain joins TRBV6-5 and TRBJ1-3, with TRBD1 as a possible D gene (6 bases). The CDR3 is 14 residues long. Germline V CDR1 and CDR2: MNHEY, SVGAGI. V lost 6 bases and J lost 0, with 9 bases in between. CDR3: CASRGQTSGNTIYF. The DNA for the CDR3 is TGTGCCAGCAGAGGACAGACCTCTGGAAACACCATATATTTT.

V is TRBV14 and J is TRBJ2-2, with D possibly being TRBD1 (5 bases). The germline gives CDR1 SGHDN, CDR2 FVKESK. The V end lost 5 bases, the J end lost 6 bases, and 16 bases lay between the germline ends. The CDR3 loop spans 15 amino acids. CDR3 sequence reads: CASSLLSTGAGELFF. The CDR3, as DNA: TGTGCCAGCAGCTTACTATCTACAGGTGCCGGGGAGCTGTTTTTT.

This clonotype has at least ten counts. This chain links TRBV20-1 with TRBJ2-1; weak D call: TRBD1 (5 bases). This CDR3 spans 10 amino acids. Germline CDR1 and CDR2: DFQATT and SNEGSKA (reference sequence). CDR3 sequence reads: CSAARGEQFF. For the CDR3, the DNA is TGCAGCGCAGCTAGGGGCGAGCAGTTCTTC.

A few counts support this clonotype. The rearrangement uses TRBV7-2 and TRBJ2-2; the D gene could be TRBD1 or TRBD2 (6 bases each). Germline loops: CDR1 SGHTA, CDR2 FQGNSA. V lost 3 bases and J lost 3, with 11 bases in between. This CDR3 contains 15 residues. CDR3 sequence: CASSFRRGDTGELFF. For the CDR3, the DNA is TGTGCCAGCAGCTTCCGAAGGGGGGACACCGGGGAGCTGTTTTTT.

The V and J genes are TRBV24-1 and TRBJ2-5, with 8 bases that match TRBD1. CDR1 is KGHDR and CDR2 is SFDVKD in the germline V gene. V lost 3 bases and J lost 4; bases outside the gene matches: 3. The CDR3 spans 14 residues. Written as DNA, the CDR3 is TGTGCCACCAGTGATCGACAGGGGTCAGAGACCCAGTACTTC. This codes for CATSDRQGSETQYF.

This clonotype occurred a few times. The chain employs TRBV7-3 and TRBJ2-1, with D maybe TRBD2 (7 bases). The CDR3 sequence is 14 residues long. Trimming shortened V by 5 bases and J by 6 bases, and 14 bases separated the two germline ends. CDR1 SGHTA and CDR2 FQGTGA come from the germline V gene. For the CDR3, the DNA is TGTGCCAGCAGCACCCAGGGGAGGGGCAATGAGCAGTTCTTC. It specifies CASSTQGRGNEQFF.

This clonotype was detected only a few times. The chain has TRBV27 and TRBJ2-6; unclear D gene. From germline, CDR1 is MNHEY and CDR2 SMNVEV (reference sequence). V was clipped by 2 bases and J by 1 base, with 18 bases between them. There are 19 residues in the CDR3. CDR3 in DNA: TGTGCCAGCAGTTTAGCTTCTCCGGAGAGCTTGTCTGGGGCCAACGTCCTGACTTTC. This codes for CASSLASPESLSGANVLTF.

This clonotype was counted many times. V is TRBV4-3 and J is TRBJ1-5; D not certain. V shed 1 base and J shed 0 bases, with 7 bases lying between them. Germline CDR1 LGHNA, CDR2 YSLEER. The CDR3 sequence is 15 residues long. CDR3 coding DNA: TGCGCCAGCAGCCAAGGGTATAATAGCAATCAGCCCCAGCATTTT. Translated: CASSQGYNSNQPQHF.

This clonotype was recorded at least ten times. The chain links TRBV7-8 to TRBJ2-7; TRBD1 or TRBD2 may be the D gene (5 bases each). This CDR3 is built from 16 residues. The V end was cut by 3 bases, the J end by 4 bases, with 19 bases between. CDR1 is SGHVS and CDR2 is FQNEAQ in the germline V gene. CDR3 nucleotides: TGTGCCAGCAGCTTTGATGTCGGGACGGTGAGGTACGAGCAGTACTTC. Translation: CASSFDVGTVRYEQYF.

J is TRBJ1-6 and V is TRBV6-5; maybe TRBD1 (6 bases). The CDR3 sequence is 14 residues long. V lost 2 bases, J lost 8 bases, and 10 bases lay in between. Per germline, CDR1 MNHEY and CDR2 SVGAGI. CDR3: CASSYGRGDSPLHF. The CDR3 DNA follows: TGTGCCAGCAGTTACGGCAGGGGAGATTCACCCCTCCACTTT.

In this sample, this clonotype turned up a few times. The chain has TRBV12-3 or TRBV12-4 and TRBJ1-4; D remains ambiguous. V lost 6 bases to trimming and J lost 0 bases, with 11 bases between them. The CDR3 has 15 amino acids. The CDR3 sequence is CASSRTRPTNEKLFF. The DNA of the CDR3 is TGTGCCAGCAGCCGGACCCGCCCAACTAATGAAAAACTGTTTTTT.

This clonotype showed up many times. The genes are TRBV7-2 and TRBJ1-1, with 7 positions matching TRBD1. V was pared by 3 bases and J by 2 bases, with 3 bases of the junction left unmatched. Germline V gene sequence: CDR1 SGHTA, CDR2 FQGNSA. The CDR3 is 14 residues long. The CDR3 sequence is CASSLGQINTEAFF. CDR3 nucleotides: TGTGCCAGCAGCTTGGGACAGATAAACACTGAAGCTTTCTTT.

This clonotype appeared a few times. The J gene is TRBJ1-2, the V gene TRBV29-1; 8 bases agree with TRBD1. Per the germline V gene, CDR1 is SQVTM and CDR2 is ANQGSEA. The CDR3 is 13 residues long. After removal of 6 bases from V and 4 bases from J, the junction contained 7 bases not matched to a gene. The CDR3 sequence: CSVALQGGYGYTF. CDR3 DNA sequence: TGCAGCGTAGCCCTACAGGGGGGCTATGGCTACACCTTC.